These 9 T cell receptor beta chains were all obtained from the same sample, sequenced in a study of cytomegalovirus exposure and HLA in healthy donors. It was with 60 Vbeta and 13 Jbeta primers that the PCR ran. The data were produced by immunoSEQ multiplex PCR, yet TCRdb's version contains in-frame clones alone and is incomplete. The sample shows 200,000 to 250,000 clones, approximately 78% of them seen only once. The specimen was PBMCs. The receptors here all came from a male donor in good health and CMV-seronegative.

A note on this clone: This specimen includes other DNA sequences encoding the same CDR3. V is TRBV5-1 and J is TRBJ2-7; a weak D match, TRBD1 (6 bases). Germline loops: CDR1 SGHRS, CDR2 YFSETQ. The V end lost 0 bases, the J end lost 4 bases, and 8 bases lay between the germline ends. The CDR3 loop spans 13 amino acids. DNA for the CDR3: TGCGCCAGCAGCTTGGAGGGGGTTTACGAGCAGTACTTC. Its protein product is CASSLEGVYEQYF.

This clone was counted once. The chain recombines TRBV15 with TRBJ1-4; 7 nucleotides line up with TRBD1. The germline V gene has CDR1 LNHNV and CDR2 YYDKDF (reference sequence). CDR3 size: 16 residues. The V segment lost 3 bases and the J segment 4 bases; nucleotides outside the gene matches: 8. Here the CDR3 reads CATSRIGQAFNEKLFF. The CDR3 DNA is TGTGCCACCAGCAGGATTGGACAGGCCTTTAATGAAAAACTGTTTTTT.

This clone was observed a few times. The gene calls are TRBV6-9 and TRBJ1-2; D gene uncertain. In germline, CDR1 is MNHGY, CDR2 SVAAGI. V was pared by 7 bases and J by 2 bases, with 5 bases between. The CDR3 runs to 11 residues. The CDR3 is CASTGNYGYTF. The CDR3, as DNA: TGTGCCAGCACGGGGAACTATGGCTACACCTTC.

This clone was seen a handful of times. This chain uses TRBV2 with TRBJ1-1, with D hard to call. Trimming stripped 3 bases from V and 4 bases from J, with 12 bases between. The germline CDR1 and CDR2 sequences are SNHLY and FYNNEI. The CDR3 has 14 amino acids. The CDR3 here is CASSERDRSTEAFF. In DNA, the CDR3 is TGTGCCAGCAGTGAGAGGGATAGGAGCACTGAAGCTTTCTTT.

To note about this clone: A read error may produce the germline difference seen at one junction end. V gene TRBV7-9 combines with J gene TRBJ2-2; 9 bases line up with TRBD1. The CDR3 contains 15 residues. Germline lookup yields CDR1 SEHNR and CDR2 FQNEAQ (reference sequence). The chain's CDR3 is CSSSPTGGGTGELFF. The CDR3 nucleotides read TGTTCCAGCAGCCCTACAGGGGGCGGCACCGGGGAGCTGTTTTTT. Complete variable domain (other parts from reference TRBV7-9 and TRBJ2-2): DTGVSQNPRHKITKRGQNVTFRCDPISEHNRLYWYRQTLGQGPEFLTYFQNEAQLEKSRLLSDRFSAERPKGSFSTLEIQRTEQGDSAMYLCSSSPTGGGTGELFFGEGSRLTVL.

This clone was detected a few times. Here the CDR3 DNA reads TGTGCCAGCAGCGCGGACAGGGGGAATTCACCCCTCCACTTT. Residues: CASSADRGNSPLHF. The V call is TRBV2, the J call TRBJ1-6, with TRBD1 matching 10 bases. CDR3 length: 14 residues. Germline CDR1 and CDR2: SNHLY and FYNNEI. Trimming took 6 bases from V and 7 from J; bases not matched to a gene: 3.

V and J are TRBV14 and TRBJ1-1; D uncertain. Germline CDR1 reads SGHDN; CDR2 reads FVKESK. This CDR3 has 14 amino acids. Trimming removed 4 bases at V and 1 base at J, with 10 bases between. This chain's CDR3 is CASSRKHTNTEAFF. In DNA, the CDR3 is TGTGCCAGCAGCCGCAAACACACGAACACTGAAGCTTTCTTT.

The rearrangement links TRBV28 to TRBJ2-7; 9 bases map to TRBD2. The J segment lost 7 bases and the V segment lost 5 bases, leaving 9 bases of the junction unmatched. This CDR3 is 14 amino acids long. Germline V gene sequence: CDR1 MDHEN, CDR2 SYDVKM. CDR3 sequence reads: CASSRLAGAGEQYF. In DNA form, the CDR3 reads TGTGCCAGCAGTCGATTAGCGGGAGCCGGAGAGCAGTACTTC.

V and J are TRBV6-1 and TRBJ2-7; no clear D gene. This CDR3 comprises 15 residues. CDR1 is MNHNS, CDR2 SASEGT, per germline. V lost 1 base and J lost 2, with 12 bases in between. As DNA, the CDR3 is TGTGCCAGCAGTGAAGAGGCAGGTTCCCCCTACGAGCAGTACTTC. Protein product: CASSEEAGSPYEQYF.